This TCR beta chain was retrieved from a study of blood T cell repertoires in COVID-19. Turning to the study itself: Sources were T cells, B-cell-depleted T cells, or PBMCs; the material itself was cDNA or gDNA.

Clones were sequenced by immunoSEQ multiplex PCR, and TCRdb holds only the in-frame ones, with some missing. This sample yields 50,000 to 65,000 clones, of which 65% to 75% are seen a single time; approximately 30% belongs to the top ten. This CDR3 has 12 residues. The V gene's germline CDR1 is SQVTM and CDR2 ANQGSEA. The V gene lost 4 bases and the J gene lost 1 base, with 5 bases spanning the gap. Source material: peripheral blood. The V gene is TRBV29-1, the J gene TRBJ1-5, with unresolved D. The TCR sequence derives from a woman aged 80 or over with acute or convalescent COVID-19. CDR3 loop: CSVGGSNQPQHF. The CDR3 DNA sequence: TGCAGCGTTGGAGGGAGCAATCAGCCCCAGCATTTT.